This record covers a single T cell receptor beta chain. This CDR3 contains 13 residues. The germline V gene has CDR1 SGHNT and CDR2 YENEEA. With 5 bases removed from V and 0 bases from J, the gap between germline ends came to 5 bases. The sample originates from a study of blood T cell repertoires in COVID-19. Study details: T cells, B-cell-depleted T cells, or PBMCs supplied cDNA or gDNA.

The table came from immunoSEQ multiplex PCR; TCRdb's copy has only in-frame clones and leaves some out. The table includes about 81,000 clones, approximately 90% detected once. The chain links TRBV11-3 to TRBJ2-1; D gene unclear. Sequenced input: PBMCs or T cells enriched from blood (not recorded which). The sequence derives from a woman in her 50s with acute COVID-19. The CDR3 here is CASSLSSYNEQFF. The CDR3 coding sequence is TGTGCCAGCAGCCTAAGCTCCTACAATGAGCAGTTCTTC.